Here is one T cell receptor (beta chain) with its context. This specimen comes from a study of PD-1 blockade in classical Hodgkin lymphoma. Germline CDR1 and CDR2: MNHNS and SASEGT. This CDR3 is built from 11 residues. Trimming took off 9 bases at V and 4 bases at J, with 9 bases between the two ends. TCRdb's copy holds only in-frame clones and misses some; the assay was immunoSEQ multiplex PCR. Of 110,000 or so clones in the sample, roughly nine tenths were seen once. Regarding time point: cycle 4 day 1 (C4D1), after 6 weeks of nivolumab. Every patient relapsed after autologous stem cell transplantation, and brentuximab vedotin exposure varied.

The chain recombines TRBV6-1 with TRBJ1-2, with D possibly TRBD1 on 5 matching bases. This receptor was obtained from a human donor with classical Hodgkin lymphoma. Material: peripheral blood mononuclear cells (PBMCs), obtained before the fourth cycle of nivolumab. This chain's CDR3 is CASQGLYGYTF. The CDR3 DNA sequence: TGTGCCAGTCAGGGACTCTATGGCTACACCTTC.